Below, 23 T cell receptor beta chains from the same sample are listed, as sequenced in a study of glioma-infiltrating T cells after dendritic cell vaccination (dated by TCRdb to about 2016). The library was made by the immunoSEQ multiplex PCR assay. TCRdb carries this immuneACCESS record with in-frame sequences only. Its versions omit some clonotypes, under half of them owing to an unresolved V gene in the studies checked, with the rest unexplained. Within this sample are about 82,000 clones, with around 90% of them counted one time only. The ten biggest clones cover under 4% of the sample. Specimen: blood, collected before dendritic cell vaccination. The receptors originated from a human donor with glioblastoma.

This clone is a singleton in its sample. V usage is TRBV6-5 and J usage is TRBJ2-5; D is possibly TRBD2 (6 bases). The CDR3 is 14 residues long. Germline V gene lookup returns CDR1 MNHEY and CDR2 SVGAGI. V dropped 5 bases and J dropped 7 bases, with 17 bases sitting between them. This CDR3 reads CASSPSPSEVTQYF. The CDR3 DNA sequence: TGTGCCAGCAGTCCGTCGCCTAGCGAGGTGACCCAGTACTTC.

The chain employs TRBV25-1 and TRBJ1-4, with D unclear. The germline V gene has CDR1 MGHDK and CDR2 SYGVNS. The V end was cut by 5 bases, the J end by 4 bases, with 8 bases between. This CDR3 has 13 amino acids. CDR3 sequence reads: CASSTRFNEKLFF. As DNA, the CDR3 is TGTGCCAGCAGTACCAGGTTTAATGAAAAACTGTTTTTT.

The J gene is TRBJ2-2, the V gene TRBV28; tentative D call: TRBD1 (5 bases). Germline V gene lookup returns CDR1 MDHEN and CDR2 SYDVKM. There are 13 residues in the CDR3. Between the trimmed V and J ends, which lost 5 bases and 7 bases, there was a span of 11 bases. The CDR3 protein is CASSRGLGGELFF. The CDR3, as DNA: TGTGCCAGCAGTAGGGGATTGGGCGGGGAGCTGTTTTTT.

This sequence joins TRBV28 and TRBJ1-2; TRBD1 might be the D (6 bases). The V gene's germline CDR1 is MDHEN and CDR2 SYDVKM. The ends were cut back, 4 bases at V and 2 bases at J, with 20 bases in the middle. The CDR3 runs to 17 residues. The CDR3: CASSSSETGHENYGYTF. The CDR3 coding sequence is TGTGCCAGCAGTTCCTCCGAGACGGGACATGAGAACTATGGCTACACCTTC.

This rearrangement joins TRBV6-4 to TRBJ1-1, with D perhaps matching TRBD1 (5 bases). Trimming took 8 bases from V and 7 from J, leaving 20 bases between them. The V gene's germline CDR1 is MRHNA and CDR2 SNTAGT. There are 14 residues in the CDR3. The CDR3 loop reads CASSALGGDGEAFF. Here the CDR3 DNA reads TGTGCCAGCTCAGCCTTGGGGGGTGACGGTGAAGCTTTCTTT.

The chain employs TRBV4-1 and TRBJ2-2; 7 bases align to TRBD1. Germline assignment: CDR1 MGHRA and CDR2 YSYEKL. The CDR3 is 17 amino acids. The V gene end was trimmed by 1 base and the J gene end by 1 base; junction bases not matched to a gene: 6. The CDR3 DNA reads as TGCGCCAGCAGCCAAGGCGGCCGACAGGGGAACACCGGGGAGCTGTTTTTT. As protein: CASSQGGRQGNTGELFF.

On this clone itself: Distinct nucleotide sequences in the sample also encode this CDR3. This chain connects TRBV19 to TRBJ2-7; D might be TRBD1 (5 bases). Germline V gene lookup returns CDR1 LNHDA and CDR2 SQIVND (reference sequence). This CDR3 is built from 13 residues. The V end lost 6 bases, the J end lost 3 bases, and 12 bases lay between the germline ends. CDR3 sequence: CASRGQGGYEQYF. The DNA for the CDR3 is TGTGCCAGTAGAGGCCAGGGTGGCTACGAGCAGTACTTC. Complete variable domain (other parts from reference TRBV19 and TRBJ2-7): DGGITQSPKYLFRKEGQNVTLSCEQNLNHDAMYWYRQDPGQGLRLIYYSQIVNDFQKGDIAEGYSVSREKKESFPLTVTSAQKNPTAFYLCASRGQGGYEQYFGPGTRLTVT.

CDR3 loop: CASSLIAGGQETQYF. The CDR3 bases are TGTGCCAGCAGCCTTATTGCGGGAGGGCAAGAGACCCAGTACTTC. The chain employs TRBV11-3 and TRBJ2-5; TRBD2 matches at 9 bases. The CDR3 contains 15 residues. The V gene end was trimmed by 5 bases and the J gene end by 2 bases; junction bases not matched to a gene: 6. Germline lookup yields CDR1 SGHNT and CDR2 YENEEA. The whole variable domain, filled in from reference TRBV11-3 and TRBJ2-5, reads EAGVVQSPRYKIIEKKQPVAFWCNPISGHNTLYWYLQNLGQGPELLIRYENEEAVDDSQLPKDRFSAERLKGVDSTLKIQPAELGDSAVYLCASSLIAGGQETQYFGPGTRLLVL.

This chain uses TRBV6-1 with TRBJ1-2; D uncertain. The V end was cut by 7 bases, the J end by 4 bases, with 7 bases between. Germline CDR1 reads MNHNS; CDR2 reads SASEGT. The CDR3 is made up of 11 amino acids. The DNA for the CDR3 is TGTGCCAGCAAGAGCTTCTATGGCTACACCTTC. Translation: CASKSFYGYTF.

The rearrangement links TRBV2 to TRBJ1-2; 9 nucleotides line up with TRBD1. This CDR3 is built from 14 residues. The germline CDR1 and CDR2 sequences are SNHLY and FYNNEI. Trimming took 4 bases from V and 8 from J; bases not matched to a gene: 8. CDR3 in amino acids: CASSVAGTGKGYTF. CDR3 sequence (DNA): TGTGCCAGCAGTGTAGCCGGGACAGGGAAAGGCTACACCTTC.

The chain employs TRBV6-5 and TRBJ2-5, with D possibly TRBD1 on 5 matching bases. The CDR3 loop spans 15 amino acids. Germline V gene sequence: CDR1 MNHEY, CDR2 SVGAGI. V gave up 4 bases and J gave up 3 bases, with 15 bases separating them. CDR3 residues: CASSSDGALKETQYF. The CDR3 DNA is TGTGCCAGCAGTTCCGATGGGGCCCTAAAAGAGACCCAGTACTTC.

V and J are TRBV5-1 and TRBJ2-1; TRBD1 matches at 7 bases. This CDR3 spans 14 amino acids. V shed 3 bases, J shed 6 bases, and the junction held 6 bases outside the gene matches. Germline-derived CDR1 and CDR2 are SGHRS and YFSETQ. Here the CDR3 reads CASSSPTGINEQFF. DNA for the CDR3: TGCGCCAGCAGCTCGCCGACAGGGATCAATGAGCAGTTCTTC. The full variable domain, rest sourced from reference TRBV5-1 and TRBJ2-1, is KAGVTQTPRYLIKTRGQQVTLSCSPISGHRSVSWYQQTPGQGLQFLFEYFSETQRNKGNFPGRFSGRQFSNSRSEMNVSTLELGDSALYLCASSSPTGINEQFFGPGTRLTVL.

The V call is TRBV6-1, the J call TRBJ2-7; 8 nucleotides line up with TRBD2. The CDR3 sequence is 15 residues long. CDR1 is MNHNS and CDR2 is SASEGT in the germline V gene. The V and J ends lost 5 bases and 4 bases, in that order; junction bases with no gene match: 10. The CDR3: CASSQPGLGVYEQYF. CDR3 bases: TGTGCCAGCAGTCAACCGGGACTAGGGGTTTACGAGCAGTACTTC.

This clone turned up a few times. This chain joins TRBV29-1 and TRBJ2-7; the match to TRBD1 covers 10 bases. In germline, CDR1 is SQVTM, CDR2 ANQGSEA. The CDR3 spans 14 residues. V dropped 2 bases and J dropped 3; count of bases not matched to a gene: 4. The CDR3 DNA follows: TGCAGCGTTGAACTCCGGGACAGGGGCTACGAGCAGTACTTC. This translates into CSVELRDRGYEQYF.

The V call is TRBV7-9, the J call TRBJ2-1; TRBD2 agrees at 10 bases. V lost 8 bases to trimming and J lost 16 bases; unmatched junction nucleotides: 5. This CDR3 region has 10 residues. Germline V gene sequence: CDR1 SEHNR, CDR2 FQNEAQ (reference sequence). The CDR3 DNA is TGTGCCAGCTCCGGGACTAGCGTATTCTTC. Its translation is CASSGTSVFF.

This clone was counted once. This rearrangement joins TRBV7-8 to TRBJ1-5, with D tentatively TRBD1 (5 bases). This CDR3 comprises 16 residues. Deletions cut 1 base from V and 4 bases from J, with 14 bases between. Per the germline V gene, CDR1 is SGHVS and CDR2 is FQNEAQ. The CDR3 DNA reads TGTGCCAGCAGCTTAGTCCCATTCGGGGGTAATCAGCCCCAGCATTTT. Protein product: CASSLVPFGGNQPQHF.

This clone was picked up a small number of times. The CDR3 nucleotides are TGTGCCAGCAGCCCACAGGGGCCCTATGGCTACACCTTC. This encodes CASSPQGPYGYTF. The V gene is TRBV7-8, the J gene TRBJ1-2, with 7 nucleotides matching TRBD1. The CDR3 spans 13 residues. With 5 bases clipped from V and 4 bases from J, the junction kept 4 bases outside the gene matches. Germline CDR1 and CDR2: SGHVS and FQNEAQ. Full variable domain (remainder filled in from reference TRBV7-8 and TRBJ1-2): GAGVSQSPRYKVAKRGQDVALRCDPISGHVSLFWYQQALGQGPEFLTYFQNEAQLDKSGLPSDRFFAERPEGSVSTLKIQRTQQEDSAVYLCASSPQGPYGYTFGSGTRLTVV.

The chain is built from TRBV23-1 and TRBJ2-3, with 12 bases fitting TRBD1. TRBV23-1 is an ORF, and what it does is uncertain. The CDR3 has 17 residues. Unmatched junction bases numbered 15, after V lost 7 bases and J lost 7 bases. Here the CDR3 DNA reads TGCGCCAGCACGGTGGGACAGGGGGCTGTTGCTAGAAATACGCAGTATTTT. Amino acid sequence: CASTVGQGAVARNTQYF.

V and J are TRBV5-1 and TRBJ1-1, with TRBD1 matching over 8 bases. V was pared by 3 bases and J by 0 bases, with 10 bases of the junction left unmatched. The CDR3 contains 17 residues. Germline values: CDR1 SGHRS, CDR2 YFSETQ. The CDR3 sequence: CASSSWTGKGVNTEAFF. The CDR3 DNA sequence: TGCGCCAGCAGCTCCTGGACAGGGAAGGGGGTGAACACTGAAGCTTTCTTT.

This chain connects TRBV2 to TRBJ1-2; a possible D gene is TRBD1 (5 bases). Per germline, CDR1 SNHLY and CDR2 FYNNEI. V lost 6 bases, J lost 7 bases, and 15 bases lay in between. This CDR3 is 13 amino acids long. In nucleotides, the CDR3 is TGTGCCAGCAGGGCCGGGGGTTCCTCTGGCTACACCTTC. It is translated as CASRAGGSSGYTF.

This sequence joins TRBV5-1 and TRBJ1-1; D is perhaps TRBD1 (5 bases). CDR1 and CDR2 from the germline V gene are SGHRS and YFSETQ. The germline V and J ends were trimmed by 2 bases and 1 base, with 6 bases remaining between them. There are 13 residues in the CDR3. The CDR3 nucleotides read TGCGCCAGCAGCTTTGACAGGAACACTGAAGCTTTCTTT. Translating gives CASSFDRNTEAFF.

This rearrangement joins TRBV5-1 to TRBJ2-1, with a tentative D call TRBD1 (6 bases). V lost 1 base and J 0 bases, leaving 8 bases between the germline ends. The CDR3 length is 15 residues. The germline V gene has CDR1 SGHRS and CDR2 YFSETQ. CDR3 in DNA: TGCGCCAGCAGCTTGACAGGGAGCTCCTACAATGAGCAGTTCTTC. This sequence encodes CASSLTGSSYNEQFF.

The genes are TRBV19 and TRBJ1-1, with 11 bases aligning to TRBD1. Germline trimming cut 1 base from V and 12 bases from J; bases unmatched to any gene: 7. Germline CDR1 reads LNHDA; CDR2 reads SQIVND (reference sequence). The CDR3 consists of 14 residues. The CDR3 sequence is CASSIVRDRGWTFF. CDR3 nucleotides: TGTGCCAGTAGTATAGTCCGGGACAGGGGGTGGACTTTCTTT.